Each of the 4 T cell receptor beta chains below was sequenced from the same sample in a study of shared clonotypes between healthy human individuals. Clones were read by immunoSEQ multiplex PCR, and TCRdb kept only the in-frame ones, dropping some. The sample consists of about 640,000 clones, roughly 78% of them appearing once. Sequencing used memory CD4+ T cells sorted from blood. Subset described: CD45RA-negative fraction. The source of these receptors is a woman aged 25 to 39 in good health.

The gene calls are TRBV30 and TRBJ1-1, with D uncertain. The germline V gene encodes CDR1 GTSNPN and CDR2 SVGIG (reference sequence). CDR3 length equals 13 residues. Trimming removed 1 base from V and 3 bases from J, with 9 bases in between. CDR3 sequence reads: CAWSGSGYTEAFF. Here the CDR3 DNA reads TGTGCCTGGAGTGGTAGCGGCTACACTGAAGCTTTCTTT.

A single count supports this clone. J is TRBJ2-1 and V is TRBV4-1; TRBD2 might be the D (5 bases). Trimming pared 0 bases from V and 11 bases from J, leaving 8 bases between. The CDR3 contains 12 residues. Germline-derived CDR1 and CDR2 are MGHRA and YSYEKL. The CDR3: CASSQDWRKQFF. The CDR3 DNA reads as TGCGCCAGCAGCCAAGACTGGAGGAAGCAGTTCTTC.

J is TRBJ1-1 and V is TRBV19; D is possibly TRBD1 (6 bases). This CDR3 comprises 14 residues. Trimming stripped 5 bases from V and 4 bases from J, with 14 bases between. From germline, CDR1 is LNHDA and CDR2 SQIVND (reference sequence). The CDR3 loop reads CASSATGLGTEAFF. The CDR3 DNA reads TGTGCCAGTAGTGCCACAGGGTTGGGCACTGAAGCTTTCTTT.

This clone was found a few times. The chain combines TRBV2 with TRBJ1-1; unclear D gene. Trimming took off 8 bases at V and 0 bases at J, with 10 bases between the two ends. The CDR3 has 13 residues. Germline V CDR1 and CDR2: SNHLY, FYNNEI. CDR3 sequence (DNA): TGTGCCAGCGGGCAAGAAATGAACACTGAAGCTTTCTTT. It codes for CASGQEMNTEAFF.